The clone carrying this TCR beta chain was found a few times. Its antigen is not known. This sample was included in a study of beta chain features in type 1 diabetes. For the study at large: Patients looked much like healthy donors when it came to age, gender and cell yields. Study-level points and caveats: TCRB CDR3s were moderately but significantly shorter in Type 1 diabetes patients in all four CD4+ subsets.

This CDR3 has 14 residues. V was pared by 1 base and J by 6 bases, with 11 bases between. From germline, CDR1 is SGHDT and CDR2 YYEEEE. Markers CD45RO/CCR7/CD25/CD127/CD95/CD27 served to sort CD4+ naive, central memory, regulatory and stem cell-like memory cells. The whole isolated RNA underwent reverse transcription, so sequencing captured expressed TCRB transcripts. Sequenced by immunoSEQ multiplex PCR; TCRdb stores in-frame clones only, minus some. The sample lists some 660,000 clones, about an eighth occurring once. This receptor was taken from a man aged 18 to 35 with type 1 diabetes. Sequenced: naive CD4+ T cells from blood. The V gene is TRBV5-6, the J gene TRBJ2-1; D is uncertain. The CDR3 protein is CASSLLPTGNEQFF. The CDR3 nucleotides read TGTGCCAGCAGCTTGTTGCCCACGGGCAATGAGCAGTTCTTC.